These 7 T cell receptor beta chains came from one sample sequenced in a study of identical twins. Each CDR3 protein is one row after TCRdb ran MiXCR on the 5' RACE reads. In the table there are about 700,000 distinct CDR3 sequences, about 9.4% of which are singletons. This sample also appeared in a second study, on yellow fever vaccine responses in identical twins.

Sequencing input: PBMCs. These receptors originate from a woman aged 18-35 years in good health.

There are a few counts of this clonotype. The CDR3 is CASSVGLAGRYNEQFF. DNA of the CDR3: TGTGCCAGCAGTGTGGGACTAGCGGGACGATACAATGAGCAGTTCTTC. The rearrangement links TRBV6-2 or TRBV6-3 to TRBJ2-1; TRBD2 matches at 13 bases. The CDR3 spans 16 residues. The V gene's germline CDR1 is MNHEY and CDR2 SVGEGT. The junction had 5 bases not matched to a gene; V was cut back by 5 bases and J by 4 bases.

The chain couples TRBV18 to TRBJ2-1; 9 positions match TRBD1. The CDR3 loop spans 16 amino acids. After removal of 3 bases from V and 7 bases from J, the junction contained 10 bases not matched to a gene. Per germline, CDR1 KGHSH and CDR2 LQKENI. CDR3 coding DNA: TGTGCCAGCTCACCCGTAAGCGGGACAGGGAGGAATGAGCAGTTCTTC. Translating it yields CASSPVSGTGRNEQFF.

This clonotype was recorded a few times. The V and J genes are TRBV24-1 and TRBJ2-3, with TRBD2 identical over 11 bases. Germline loops: CDR1 KGHDR, CDR2 SFDVKD. The ends lost 3 bases at V and 2 bases at J; junction bases unmatched: 3. This CDR3 is built from 16 residues. The CDR3 reads CATSDVTSGNTDTQYF. For the CDR3, the DNA is TGTGCCACCAGTGATGTGACTAGCGGGAACACAGATACGCAGTATTTT.

This clonotype appeared a few times. The V gene is TRBV30, the J gene TRBJ2-5; no definite D call. Deletions cut 0 bases from V and 4 bases from J, with 3 bases between. CDR3 length: 11 residues. Germline V gene data show CDR1 as GTSNPN and CDR2 as SVGIG (reference sequence). The CDR3 protein is CAWSVLETQYF. CDR3 coding DNA: TGTGCCTGGAGTGTACTAGAGACCCAGTACTTC.

This clonotype was seen at least ten times. CDR3 bases: TGTGCCAGCAGCGATCTAGCGGGAGGATTTTCCTACGAGCAGTACTTC. This translates into CASSDLAGGFSYEQYF. The chain employs TRBV28 and TRBJ2-7; 11 bases agree with TRBD2. Per the germline V gene, CDR1 is MDHEN and CDR2 is SYDVKM. Trimming took 6 bases from V and 1 from J; bases not matched to a gene: 8. The CDR3 consists of 16 residues.

This clonotype was detected many times. The V and J genes are TRBV28 and TRBJ2-1, with a weak D call TRBD1 (6 bases). V gave up 4 bases and J gave up 6 bases, with 19 bases separating them. The length of the CDR3 is 16 residues. CDR1 and CDR2 from the germline V gene are MDHEN and SYDVKM. This CDR3 reads CASSWAGTPAFNEQFF. CDR3 DNA: TGTGCCAGCAGTTGGGCCGGGACACCTGCTTTCAATGAGCAGTTCTTC.

This clonotype has only a few counts. The chain carries TRBV29-1 and TRBJ1-2; D unresolved. The CDR3 loop spans 13 amino acids. V gave up 3 bases and J gave up 4 bases, with 12 bases separating them. Germline V gene data show CDR1 as SQVTM and CDR2 as ANQGSEA. CDR3 sequence: CSVEAQRFYGYTF. The CDR3 coding sequence is TGCAGCGTTGAGGCGCAGCGGTTCTATGGCTACACCTTC.